This T cell receptor beta chain was identified during a study of Graves' ophthalmopathy and Graves' hyperthyroidism. RNA transcripts provided the template for amplifying TCR beta CDR3 regions. HTBI-primed first-round RT-PCR preceded second-round multiplex PCR. MiXCR, run by TCRdb on the multiplex PCR reads, gives a single entry per CDR3 protein. The sample lists about 400,000 distinct CDR3 sequences, around 20% occurring once. In this sample, this clonotype turned up many times. The CDR3 spans 15 residues. Germline V gives CDR1 LNHNV, CDR2 YYDKDF (reference sequence). The V segment lost 5 bases and the J segment 2 bases; nucleotides outside the gene matches: 7.

The sequence derives from a young woman with Graves' ophthalmopathy. The rearrangement uses TRBV15 and TRBJ1-2, with 8 bases that match TRBD1. The sample taken for sequencing was peripheral blood. Here the CDR3 reads CATSVGTGGNYGYTF. Here the CDR3 DNA reads TGTGCCACCAGCGTTGGGACAGGCGGAAACTATGGCTACACCTTC.